This T cell receptor beta chain was documented in a study of CDR3 diversity in severe acne. This clonotype was counted ten times or more. V lost 5 bases to trimming and J lost 3 bases, with 10 bases between them. The germline gives CDR1 MGHDK, CDR2 SYGVNS. This CDR3 has 13 residues. TCRdb processed the PCR reads anew with MiXCR; each CDR3 protein has one entry. The sample carries 84,000 or so distinct CDR3 sequences, 45% to 50% recorded once. The sequence was collected from a male donor in good health, serving as a control. The chain links TRBV25-1 to TRBJ1-1; maybe TRBD1 (5 bases). The source material was blood. CDR3 amino acids: CASSWGEDTEAFF. Here the CDR3 DNA reads TGTGCCAGCAGTTGGGGGGAGGACACTGAAGCTTTCTTT.